The present T cell receptor (beta chain) was sequenced within a study of OX40 agonist ivuxolimab in advanced cancers. Study-wide background: Dose-escalation patients had hepatocellular carcinoma, melanoma, renal cell or head and neck cancer. Study conclusions and caveats: Normalized expansion of T-cell clones was also low for some nonresponders. The study found that CD8+ T cells averaged more expanded clones than CD4+.

Of note for this clone: What it binds is not known.

The CDR3 sequence is 14 residues long. Per the germline V gene, CDR1 is SGHTA and CDR2 is FQGTGA. V gave up 2 bases and J gave up 7 bases, with 12 bases separating them. Produced via immunoSEQ multiplex PCR; TCRdb's table is partial and in-frame only. Of about 46,000 clones listed, 90% to 95% are singletons. Autoimmune disease history or systemic immunosuppression was exclusionary. The V call is TRBV7-3, the J call TRBJ2-1; TRBD2 might be the D (6 bases). This sample comprised CD4+ or CD8+ T cells sorted from blood, obtained in a trial of the OX40 agonist ivuxolimab. This sequence was found in an adult with an advanced solid tumor such as melanoma, head and neck, liver or kidney cancer. The CDR3 nucleotides are TGTGCCAGCAGCTTATATGGGACTGTGAATGAGCAGTTCTTC. This codes for CASSLYGTVNEQFF.